These 10 T cell receptor beta chains share one sample of origin, sequenced in a study of blood T cell repertoires in COVID-19. This table comes from immunoSEQ multiplex PCR, and its TCRdb copy is limited to in-frame clones, with some not included. The data contain over 200,000 clones, approximately 90% of them singletons. Sequencing input: PBMCs or T cells enriched from blood (not recorded which). The receptors were gathered from a man aged 40-50 years who had recovered from COVID-19.

In DNA form, the CDR3 reads TGTGCCAGCAGCCCCGGGTGGGCAGGGGGCATCAATCAGCCCCAGCATTTT. Its translation: CASSPGWAGGINQPQHF. The V call is TRBV27, the J call TRBJ1-5; the match to TRBD1 covers 8 bases. CDR1 and CDR2 (germline): MNHEY, SMNVEV (reference sequence). The CDR3 runs to 17 residues. V dropped 6 bases and J dropped 3; count of bases not matched to a gene: 13.

V is TRBV5-6 and J is TRBJ1-3; the D gene is possibly TRBD1 (5 bases). CDR1 is SGHDT, CDR2 YYEEEE, per germline. V was clipped by 4 bases and J by 0 bases, with 11 bases between them. This CDR3 contains 15 residues. CDR3 in DNA: TGTGCCAGCAGCCGGGGGACTCACTCTGGAAACACCATATATTTT. Translating it yields CASSRGTHSGNTIYF.

This clone was detected only a few times. This rearrangement joins TRBV10-3 to TRBJ1-3; a possible D gene is TRBD1 (6 bases). Trimming pared 0 bases from V and 0 bases from J, leaving 15 bases between. Looked up from germline, CDR1 is ENHRY and CDR2 is SYGVKD. The CDR3 runs to 18 residues. CDR3 protein: CAISESRGRGHSGNTIYF. In DNA form, the CDR3 reads TGTGCCATCAGTGAGTCGAGGGGCAGGGGACACTCTGGAAACACCATATATTTT.

This chain links TRBV5-1 with TRBJ1-4; D possibly corresponds to TRBD1 (5 bases). CDR3 size: 16 residues. V gave up 3 bases and J gave up 0 bases, with 12 bases separating them. Germline CDR1 and CDR2: SGHRS and YFSETQ. CDR3 DNA: TGCGCCAGCAGCTCTTTGGGGCCCGCAACTAATGAAAAACTGTTTTTT. Residues: CASSSLGPATNEKLFF.

The rearrangement uses TRBV4-3 and TRBJ2-7; D is unclear. The CDR3 is made up of 13 amino acids. V lost 4 bases to trimming and J lost 2 bases, with 9 bases between them. Germline V gene sequence: CDR1 LGHNA, CDR2 YSLEER. CDR3 loop: CASSPDGAYEQYF. The CDR3 DNA reads as TGCGCCAGCAGCCCCGACGGAGCCTACGAGCAGTACTTC.

J is TRBJ2-5 and V is TRBV3-1 (or the pseudogene TRBV3-2), with D possibly TRBD2 on 6 matching bases. This CDR3 is built from 16 residues. Germline assignment: CDR1 LGHDT and CDR2 YNNKEL (reference sequence). Trimming took 4 bases from V and 4 from J, leaving 19 bases between them. The CDR3 spells CASSPVRTEEGETQYF. The CDR3 DNA follows: TGTGCCAGCAGCCCGGTCCGGACGGAGGAGGGAGAGACCCAGTACTTC.

V usage is TRBV5-1 and J usage is TRBJ1-1; D unclear. Germline V lookup: CDR1 SGHRS, CDR2 YFSETQ. The CDR3 extends over 15 amino acids. Trimming stripped 1 base from V and 0 bases from J, with 10 bases between. CDR3 region: CASSLFGSMNTEAFF. In nucleotides, the CDR3 is TGCGCCAGCAGCTTGTTTGGGAGCATGAACACTGAAGCTTTCTTT.

V is TRBV7-2 and J is TRBJ2-1, with 9 bases matching TRBD2. CDR3 length equals 16 residues. Germline CDR1 and CDR2: SGHTA and FQGNSA. The junction had 11 bases not matched to a gene; V was cut back by 2 bases and J by 9 bases. CDR3 in DNA: TGTGCCAGCAGCTTACCGGCGGGAGGGCCGTGGTCTGAGCAGTTCTTC. It codes for CASSLPAGGPWSEQFF.

The chain recombines TRBV7-6 with TRBJ1-5; a weak D match, TRBD1 (6 bases). CDR3 size: 16 residues. With 1 base removed from V and 2 bases from J, the gap between germline ends came to 12 bases. Per germline, CDR1 SGHVS and CDR2 FNYEAQ. The CDR3 loop reads CASSLGNNRGNQPQHF. CDR3 sequence (DNA): TGTGCCAGCAGCTTAGGTAATAACAGGGGCAATCAGCCCCAGCATTTT.

The chain employs TRBV7-9 and TRBJ2-1; 12 bases map to TRBD1. From germline, CDR1 is SEHNR and CDR2 FQNEAQ (reference sequence). CDR3 size: 16 residues. Trimming cost V 5 bases and J 6 bases; bases outside gene matches: 8. The CDR3 loop is CASSPRDRGLGNEQFF. CDR3 DNA: TGTGCCAGCAGCCCCCGGGACAGGGGGCTTGGCAATGAGCAGTTCTTC.